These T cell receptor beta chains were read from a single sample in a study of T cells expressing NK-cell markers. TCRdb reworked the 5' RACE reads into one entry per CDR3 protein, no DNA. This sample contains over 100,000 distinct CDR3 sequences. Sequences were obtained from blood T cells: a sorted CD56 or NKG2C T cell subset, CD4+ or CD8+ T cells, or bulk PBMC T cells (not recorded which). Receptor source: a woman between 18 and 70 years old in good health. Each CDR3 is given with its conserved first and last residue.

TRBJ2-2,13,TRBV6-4,CASSDSERGELFF
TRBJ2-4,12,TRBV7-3,CASSLNGRVQYF
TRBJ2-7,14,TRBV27,CASSFRAGGSEQYF
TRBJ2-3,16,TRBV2,CASSETAGGLTDTQYF
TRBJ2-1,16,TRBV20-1,CSAPGLAGARGNEQFF
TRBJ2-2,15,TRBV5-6,CASSLRDMYTGELFF
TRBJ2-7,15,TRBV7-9,CASRSEWDRDYEQYF
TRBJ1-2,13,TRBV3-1,CASSQGGEDGYTF
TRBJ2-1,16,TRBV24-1,CATSGGGREIYNEQFF
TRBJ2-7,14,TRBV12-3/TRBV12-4,CASSFRDTHYEQYF
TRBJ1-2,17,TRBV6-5,CASSYAEPRGPNYGYTF
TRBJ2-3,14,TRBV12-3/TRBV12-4,CASSFGAGQDTQYF
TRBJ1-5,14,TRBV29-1,CSVAGTGGDQPQHF
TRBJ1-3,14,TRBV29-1,CSVEDHWGGNTIYF
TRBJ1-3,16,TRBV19,CASSLTDRGTGNTIYF
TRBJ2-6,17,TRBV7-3,CASSLNPRGAGANVLTF
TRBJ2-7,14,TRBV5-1,CASSLRERSYEQYF
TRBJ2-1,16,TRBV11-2,CASILTAAGPYNEQFF
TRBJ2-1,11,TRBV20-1,CSARAGYEQFF
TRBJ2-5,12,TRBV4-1,CASGYRDETQYF
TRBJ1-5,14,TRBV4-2,CASSQRGTNQPQHF
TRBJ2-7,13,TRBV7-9,CASSLAQTGEQYF
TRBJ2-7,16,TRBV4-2,CASSQERGGSYYEQYF
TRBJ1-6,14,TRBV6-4,CASSSGGAGSPLHF
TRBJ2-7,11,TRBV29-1,CSVENGYEQYF
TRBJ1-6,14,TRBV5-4,CASSLDSHNSPLHF
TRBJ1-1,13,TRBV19,CATRTGAVTEAFF
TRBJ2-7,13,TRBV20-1,CSAPDRISYEQYF
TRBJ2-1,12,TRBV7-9,CASSSPSHEQFF
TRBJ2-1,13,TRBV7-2,CASSLESPGEQFF
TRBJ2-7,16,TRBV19,CASSIRAQGGLYEQYF
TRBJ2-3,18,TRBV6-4,CASSDSEGSSGGTDTQYF
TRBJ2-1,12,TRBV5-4,CASGRGDNEQFF
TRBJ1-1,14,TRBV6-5,CASSYDSRGTEAFF
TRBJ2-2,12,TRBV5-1,CASSPPPGELFF
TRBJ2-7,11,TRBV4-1,CASSQLDEQYF
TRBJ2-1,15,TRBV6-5,CASSWDLSSYNEQFF
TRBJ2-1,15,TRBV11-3,CASSLQRGSYNEQFF
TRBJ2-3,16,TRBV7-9,CASSLTLAGDSDTQYF
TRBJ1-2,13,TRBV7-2,CASSLGGSYGYTF
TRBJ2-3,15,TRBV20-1,CSALRAGDTTDTQYF
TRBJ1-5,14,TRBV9,CASSVAGGAGPQHF
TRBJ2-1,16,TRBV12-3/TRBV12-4,CASSTQAGGSYNEQFF
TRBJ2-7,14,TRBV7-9,CASTSDGGSYEQYF
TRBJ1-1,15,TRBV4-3,CASSQESRPDTEAFF
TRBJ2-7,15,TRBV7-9,CASSPGLAGTYEQYF
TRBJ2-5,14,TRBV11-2,CASSRDRYQETQYF
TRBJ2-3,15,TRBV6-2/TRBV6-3,CASSKQGYKGDTQYF
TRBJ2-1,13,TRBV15,CATSPGMVNEQFF
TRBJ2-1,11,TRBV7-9,CASSGVNEQFF
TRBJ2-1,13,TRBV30,CAWTRARNNEQFF
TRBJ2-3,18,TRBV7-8,CASSLLAGGPANTDTQYF
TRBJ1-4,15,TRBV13,CASSQSGQRWEKLFF